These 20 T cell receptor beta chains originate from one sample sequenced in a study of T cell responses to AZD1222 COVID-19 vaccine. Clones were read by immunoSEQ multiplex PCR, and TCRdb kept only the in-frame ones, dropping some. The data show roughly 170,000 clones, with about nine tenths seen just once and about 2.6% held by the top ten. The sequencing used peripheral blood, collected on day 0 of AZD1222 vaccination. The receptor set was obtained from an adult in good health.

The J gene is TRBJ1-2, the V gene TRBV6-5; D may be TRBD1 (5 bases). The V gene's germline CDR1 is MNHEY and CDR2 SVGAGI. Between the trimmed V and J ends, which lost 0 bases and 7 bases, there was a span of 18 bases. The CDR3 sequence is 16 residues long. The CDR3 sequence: CASSYSVGTAFGGYTF. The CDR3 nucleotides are TGTGCCAGCAGTTACTCGGTTGGGACGGCCTTCGGTGGCTACACCTTC.

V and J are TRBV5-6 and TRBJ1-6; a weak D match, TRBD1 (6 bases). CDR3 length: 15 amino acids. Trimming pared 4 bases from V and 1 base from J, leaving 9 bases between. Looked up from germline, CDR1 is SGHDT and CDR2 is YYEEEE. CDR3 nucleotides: TGTGCCAGCAGCCCAGGGGTATCCTATAATTCACCCCTCCACTTT. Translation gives CASSPGVSYNSPLHF.

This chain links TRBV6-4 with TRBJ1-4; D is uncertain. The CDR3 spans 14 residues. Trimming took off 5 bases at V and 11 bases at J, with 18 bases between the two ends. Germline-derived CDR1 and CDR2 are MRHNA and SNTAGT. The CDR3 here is CASSPWDVMGKLFF. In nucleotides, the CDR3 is TGTGCCAGCAGTCCCTGGGATGTTATGGGGAAACTGTTTTTT.

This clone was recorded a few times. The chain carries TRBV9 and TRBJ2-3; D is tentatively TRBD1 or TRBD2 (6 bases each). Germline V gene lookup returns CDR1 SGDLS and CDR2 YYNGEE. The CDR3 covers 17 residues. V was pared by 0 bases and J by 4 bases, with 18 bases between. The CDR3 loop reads CASSVDSTRGGSDTQYF. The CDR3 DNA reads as TGTGCCAGCAGCGTAGATTCAACTAGAGGGGGGTCAGATACGCAGTATTTT.

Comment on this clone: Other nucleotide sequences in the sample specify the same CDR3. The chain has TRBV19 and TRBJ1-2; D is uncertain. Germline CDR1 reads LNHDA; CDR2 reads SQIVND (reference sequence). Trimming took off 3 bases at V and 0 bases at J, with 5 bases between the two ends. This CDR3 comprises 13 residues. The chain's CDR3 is CASSIAANYGYTF. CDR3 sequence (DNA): TGTGCCAGTAGTATCGCAGCTAACTATGGCTACACCTTC. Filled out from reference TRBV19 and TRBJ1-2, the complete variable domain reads DGGITQSPKYLFRKEGQNVTLSCEQNLNHDAMYWYRQDPGQGLRLIYYSQIVNDFQKGDIAEGYSVSREKKESFPLTVTSAQKNPTAFYLCASSIAANYGYTFGSGTRLTVV.

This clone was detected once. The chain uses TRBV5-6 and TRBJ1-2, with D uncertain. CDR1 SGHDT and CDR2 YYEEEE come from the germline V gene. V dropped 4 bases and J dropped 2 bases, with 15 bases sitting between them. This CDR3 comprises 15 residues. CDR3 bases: TGTGCCAGCAGCCCATCACTTCGGGTAAACTATGGCTACACCTTC. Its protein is CASSPSLRVNYGYTF.

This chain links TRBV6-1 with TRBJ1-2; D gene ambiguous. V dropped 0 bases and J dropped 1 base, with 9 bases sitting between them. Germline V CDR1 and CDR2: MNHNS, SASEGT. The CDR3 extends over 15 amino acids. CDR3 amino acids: CASSEAGQFNYGYTF. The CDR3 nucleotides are TGTGCCAGCAGTGAAGCTGGGCAGTTTAACTATGGCTACACCTTC.

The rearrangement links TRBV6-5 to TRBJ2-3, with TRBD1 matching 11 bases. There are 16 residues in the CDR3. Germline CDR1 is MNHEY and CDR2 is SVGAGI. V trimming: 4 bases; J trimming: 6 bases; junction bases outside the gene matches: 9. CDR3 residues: CASSSFGQGAVDTQYF. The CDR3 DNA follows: TGTGCCAGCAGTTCCTTCGGACAGGGGGCGGTGGATACGCAGTATTTT.

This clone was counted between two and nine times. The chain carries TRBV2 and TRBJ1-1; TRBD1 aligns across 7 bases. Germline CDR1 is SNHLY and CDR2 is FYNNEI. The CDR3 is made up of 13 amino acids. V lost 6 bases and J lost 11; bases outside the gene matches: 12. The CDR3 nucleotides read TGTGCCAGCAGAGTGGACAGTCAGGGGGTGGCTTTCTTT. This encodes CASRVDSQGVAFF. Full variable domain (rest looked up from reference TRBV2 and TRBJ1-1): EPEVTQTPSHQVTQMGQEVILRCVPISNHLYFYWYRQILGQKVEFLVSFYNNEISEKSEIFDDQFSVERPDGSNFTLKIRSTKLEDSAMYFCASRVDSQGVAFFGQGTRLTVV.

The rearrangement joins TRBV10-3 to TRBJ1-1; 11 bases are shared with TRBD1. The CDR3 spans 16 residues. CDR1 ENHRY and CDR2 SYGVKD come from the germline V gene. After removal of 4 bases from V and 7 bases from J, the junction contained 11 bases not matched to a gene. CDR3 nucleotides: TGTGCCATCAGTGCCCTAGGACAGGGGGCGTACGGTGAAGCTTTCTTT. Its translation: CAISALGQGAYGEAFF.

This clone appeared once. The CDR3 DNA reads TGTGCCAGTAGTATGAGTCAGGGCGCCTACGAGCAGTACTTC. Protein: CASSMSQGAYEQYF. The chain couples TRBV19 to TRBJ2-7, with D possibly being TRBD1 (5 bases). The germline V gene encodes CDR1 LNHDA and CDR2 SQIVND (reference sequence). Trimming cost V 3 bases and J 2 bases, with 11 bases left between them. The CDR3 runs 14 residues.

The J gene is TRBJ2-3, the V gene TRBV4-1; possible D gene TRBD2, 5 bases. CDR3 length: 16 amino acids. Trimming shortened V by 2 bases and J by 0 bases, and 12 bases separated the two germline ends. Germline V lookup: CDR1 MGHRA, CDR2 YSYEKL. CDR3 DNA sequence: TGCGCCAGCAGCCAACTAGCTATTCCTAGCACAGATACGCAGTATTTT. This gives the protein CASSQLAIPSTDTQYF.

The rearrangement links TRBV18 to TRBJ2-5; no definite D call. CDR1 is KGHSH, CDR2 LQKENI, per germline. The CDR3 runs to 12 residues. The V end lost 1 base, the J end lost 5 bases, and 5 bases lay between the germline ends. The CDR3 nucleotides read TGTGCCAGCTCACCACAAGGGGAGACCCAGTACTTC. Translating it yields CASSPQGETQYF.

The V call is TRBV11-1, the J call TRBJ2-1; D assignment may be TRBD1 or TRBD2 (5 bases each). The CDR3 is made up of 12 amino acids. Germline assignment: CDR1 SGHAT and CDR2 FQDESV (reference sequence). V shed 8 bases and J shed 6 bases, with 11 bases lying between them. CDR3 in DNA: TGTGCCAGCCGGGGCAGAGTCAATGAGCAGTTCTTC. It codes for CASRGRVNEQFF.

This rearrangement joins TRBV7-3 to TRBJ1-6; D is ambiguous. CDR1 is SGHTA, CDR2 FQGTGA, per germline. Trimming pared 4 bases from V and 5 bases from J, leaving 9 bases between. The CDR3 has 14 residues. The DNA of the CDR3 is TGTGCCAGCAGCTCAGGACGGGATAATTCACCCCTCCACTTT. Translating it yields CASSSGRDNSPLHF.

This CDR3 reads CASSPGTDSYNEQFF. The CDR3 nucleotides read TGTGCCAGCAGTCCTGGCACCGACTCCTACAATGAGCAGTTCTTC. The chain carries TRBV5-4 and TRBJ2-1; D is uncertain. V lost 5 bases and J 0 bases, leaving 12 bases between the germline ends. The CDR3 is made up of 15 amino acids. Germline V lookup: CDR1 SGHNT, CDR2 YYREEE (reference sequence).

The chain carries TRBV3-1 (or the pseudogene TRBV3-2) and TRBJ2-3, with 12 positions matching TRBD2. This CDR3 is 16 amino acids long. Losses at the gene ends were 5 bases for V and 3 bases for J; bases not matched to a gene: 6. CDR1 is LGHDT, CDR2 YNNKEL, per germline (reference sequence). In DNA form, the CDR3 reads TGTGCCAGCAGCGCCGGACTAGCGGGGCGGACAGATACGCAGTATTTT. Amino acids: CASSAGLAGRTDTQYF.

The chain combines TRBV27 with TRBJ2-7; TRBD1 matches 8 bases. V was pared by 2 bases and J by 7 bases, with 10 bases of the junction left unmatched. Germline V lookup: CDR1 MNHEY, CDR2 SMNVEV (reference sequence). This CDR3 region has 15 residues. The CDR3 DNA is TGTGCCAGCAGTTTACAGTCAGGGGGCTTGGGGGAGCAGTACTTC. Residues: CASSLQSGGLGEQYF.

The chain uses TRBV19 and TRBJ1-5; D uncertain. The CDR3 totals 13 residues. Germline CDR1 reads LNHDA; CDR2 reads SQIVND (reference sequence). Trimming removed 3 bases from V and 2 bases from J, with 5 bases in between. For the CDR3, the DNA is TGTGCCAGTAGTATCCCAGGCAATCAGCCCCAGCATTTT. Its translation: CASSIPGNQPQHF.

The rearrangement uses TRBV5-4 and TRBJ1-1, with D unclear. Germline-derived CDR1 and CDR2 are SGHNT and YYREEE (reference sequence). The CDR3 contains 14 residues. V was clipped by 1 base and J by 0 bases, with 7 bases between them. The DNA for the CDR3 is TGTGCCAGCAGCTTGCCCCCCTTGAACACTGAAGCTTTCTTT. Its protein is CASSLPPLNTEAFF.